The 27 T cell receptor beta chains below all came from one sample that was sequenced in a study of OX40 agonist ivuxolimab in advanced cancers. Libraries were prepared by immunoSEQ multiplex PCR; TCRdb keeps only in-frame clonotypes and omits some of them. The table lists some 60,000 clones, approximately 90% of them singletons, with around 3.6% in the top ten. This material consisted of CD4+ or CD8+ T cells sorted from blood, taken in a trial of the OX40 agonist ivuxolimab. The source of these receptors is an adult with an advanced solid tumor such as melanoma, head and neck, liver or kidney cancer.

This clone was seen just once. The J gene is TRBJ1-6, the V gene TRBV5-5; D uncertain. This CDR3 is built from 12 residues. Germline CDR1 SGHKS, CDR2 YYEKEE (reference sequence). V lost 1 base and J 6 bases, leaving 2 bases between the germline ends. CDR3 loop: CASSLSNSPLHF. The CDR3, as DNA: TGTGCCAGCAGCTTGAGTAATTCACCCCTCCACTTT.

The chain couples TRBV19 to TRBJ1-1; TRBD1 might be the D (6 bases). CDR1 and CDR2 (germline): LNHDA, SQIVND (reference sequence). The CDR3 spans 12 residues. V shed 3 bases and J shed 11 bases, with 13 bases lying between them. CDR3 amino acids: CASSILGGMAFF. CDR3 coding DNA: TGTGCCAGTAGTATTTTGGGGGGCATGGCTTTCTTT.

The V call is TRBV5-4, the J call TRBJ1-1; D is ambiguous. Germline lookup yields CDR1 SGHNT and CDR2 YYREEE (reference sequence). The V end lost 0 bases, the J end lost 2 bases, and 8 bases lay between the germline ends. The CDR3 is 14 amino acids. CDR3 amino acids: CASSLGGINTEAFF. The CDR3 DNA follows: TGTGCCAGCAGCTTGGGCGGGATAAACACTGAAGCTTTCTTT.

The rearrangement joins TRBV10-3 to TRBJ2-5; D remains ambiguous. Judging by the DNA end, TRBJ2-7 fits better; the J call may be wrong. The CDR3 covers 11 residues. Germline V gives CDR1 ENHRY, CDR2 SYGVKD. As DNA, the CDR3 is TGTGCCATCAGTGAGTCGGGCGAGCAGTACTTC. Its protein product is CAISESGEQYF.

This clone appeared once. The chain links TRBV6-6 to TRBJ1-1; 7 bases fit TRBD1. The CDR3 covers 15 residues. CDR1 MNHNY and CDR2 SVGAGI come from the germline V gene (reference sequence). With 2 bases clipped from V and 1 base from J, the junction kept 4 bases outside the gene matches. This chain's CDR3 is CASSYGDRENTEAFF. The CDR3 DNA reads as TGTGCCAGCAGTTACGGTGACAGGGAGAACACTGAAGCTTTCTTT.

The gene calls are TRBV7-9 and TRBJ2-1; 8 bases are shared with TRBD1. The J segment lost 7 bases and the V segment lost 5 bases, leaving 10 bases of the junction unmatched. The CDR3 totals 15 residues. Germline V gives CDR1 SEHNR, CDR2 FQNEAQ (reference sequence). The CDR3 bases are TGTGCCAGCAGCCTAATGGCAGGGGGCCAGAATGAGCAGTTCTTC. This gives the protein CASSLMAGGQNEQFF.

Only one count was recorded for this clone. J is TRBJ1-2 and V is TRBV28; D ambiguous. This CDR3 is built from 12 residues. From germline, CDR1 is MDHEN and CDR2 SYDVKM. Trimming pared 3 bases from V and 5 bases from J, leaving 7 bases between. The CDR3 here is CASSLVKYGYTF. The CDR3 nucleotides read TGTGCCAGCAGTTTGGTAAAGTATGGCTACACCTTC.

Only one count was recorded for this clone. V gene TRBV19 combines with J gene TRBJ1-1; 7 nucleotides agree with TRBD1. Germline V CDR1 and CDR2: LNHDA, SQIVND (reference sequence). The V and J ends lost 3 bases and 3 bases, in that order; junction bases with no gene match: 1. This CDR3 comprises 13 residues. The CDR3 sequence: CASSIDRDTEAFF. The CDR3 region has the DNA TGTGCCAGTAGTATTGACAGGGACACTGAAGCTTTCTTT.

This chain connects TRBV5-1 to TRBJ1-2, with TRBD1 identical over 7 bases. Germline CDR1 reads SGHRS; CDR2 reads YFSETQ. V lost 0 bases and J lost 7; bases outside the gene matches: 9. This CDR3 has 15 residues. The CDR3 is CASSLDGGTVGGYTF. The CDR3 nucleotides are TGCGCCAGCAGCTTGGATGGGGGGACAGTAGGTGGCTACACCTTC. The entire variable domain, with the rest obtained from reference TRBV5-1 and TRBJ1-2, is as follows: KAGVTQTPRYLIKTRGQQVTLSCSPISGHRSVSWYQQTPGQGLQFLFEYFSETQRNKGNFPGRFSGRQFSNSRSEMNVSTLELGDSALYLCASSLDGGTVGGYTFGSGTRLTVV.

This chain joins TRBV6-6 and TRBJ1-2; 8 bases fit TRBD1. This CDR3 comprises 13 residues. With V trimmed by 5 bases and J by 7 bases, 6 bases remained unmatched. Germline lookup yields CDR1 MNHNY and CDR2 SVGAGI (reference sequence). The CDR3 nucleotides read TGTGCCAGCAGTATACAGGGGGAGAGTGGCTACACCTTC. Protein: CASSIQGESGYTF.

The V call is TRBV4-1, the J call TRBJ1-2; D remains ambiguous. The V and J ends lost 4 bases and 0 bases respectively, with 9 bases between them. CDR3 size: 14 residues. Looked up from germline, CDR1 is MGHRA and CDR2 is YSYEKL. The DNA of the CDR3 is TGCGCCAGCAGCCCGGGCCAAACTAACTATGGCTACACCTTC. It specifies CASSPGQTNYGYTF.

This clone appeared a few times. The DNA of the CDR3 is TGTGCCAGTAGTAGGGGCTGGGAGATCGGGCGCAATCAGCCCCAGCATTTT. Translated, it gives CASSRGWEIGRNQPQHF. This chain uses TRBV19 with TRBJ1-5; D may be TRBD1 (5 bases). V lost 4 bases, J lost 2 bases, and 18 bases lay in between. The CDR3 runs to 17 residues. Germline V lookup: CDR1 LNHDA, CDR2 SQIVND (reference sequence).

The V and J genes are TRBV5-6 and TRBJ1-2; perhaps TRBD1 as D (5 bases). There are 13 residues in the CDR3. Germline lookup yields CDR1 SGHDT and CDR2 YYEEEE. Trimming shortened V by 1 base and J by 2 bases, and 6 bases separated the two germline ends. In DNA form, the CDR3 reads TGTGCCAGCAGCTTGTACAGGAACTATGGCTACACCTTC. It codes for CASSLYRNYGYTF. Drawing the rest from reference TRBV5-6 and TRBJ1-2, the complete variable domain is DAGVTQSPTHLIKTRGQQVTLRCSPKSGHDTVSWYQQALGQGPQFIFQYYEEEERQRGNFPDRFSGHQFPNYSSELNVNALLLGDSALYLCASSLYRNYGYTFGSGTRLTVV.

This clone was seen once. The CDR3: CASLPPGQGHNEQFF. The CDR3 DNA reads as TGTGCCAGCCTGCCACCGGGACAGGGGCACAATGAGCAGTTCTTC. The chain is built from TRBV18 and TRBJ2-1, with 10 bases identical to TRBD1. Germline lookup yields CDR1 KGHSH and CDR2 LQKENI. Losses at the gene ends were 8 bases for V and 5 bases for J; bases not matched to a gene: 9. The CDR3 sequence is 15 residues long.

This clone has only a few counts. The V gene is TRBV7-3, the J gene TRBJ2-1, with D possibly matching TRBD2 (6 bases). Germline V gives CDR1 SGHTA, CDR2 FQGTGA. The CDR3 spans 15 residues. V lost 2 bases and J lost 1, with 9 bases in between. CDR3 residues: CASSLVGGSYNEQFF. The CDR3 nucleotides read TGTGCCAGCAGCTTAGTGGGGGGTTCCTACAATGAGCAGTTCTTC.

The CDR3 coding sequence is TGCGCCAGCAGCCCCCGTGCAGGGGTCAATCAGCCCCAGCATTTT. It encodes CASSPRAGVNQPQHF. The chain joins TRBV5-1 to TRBJ1-5, with a possible D match to TRBD1 (6 bases). Germline V gives CDR1 SGHRS, CDR2 YFSETQ. V was clipped by 4 bases and J by 3 bases, with 14 bases between them. The CDR3 contains 15 residues. The variable domain in full, completed from reference TRBV5-1 and TRBJ1-5, reads KAGVTQTPRYLIKTRGQQVTLSCSPISGHRSVSWYQQTPGQGLQFLFEYFSETQRNKGNFPGRFSGRQFSNSRSEMNVSTLELGDSALYLCASSPRAGVNQPQHFGDGTRLSIL.

The chain is built from TRBV11-3 and TRBJ1-1; 7 bases match TRBD1. CDR3 length equals 14 residues. Germline V CDR1 and CDR2: SGHNT, YENEEA. V shed 5 bases, J shed 5 bases, and the junction held 8 bases outside the gene matches. The CDR3 DNA follows: TGTGCCAGCAGCGAACAGGGGTCGGGTACTGAAGCTTTCTTT. Its translation: CASSEQGSGTEAFF.

This clone was counted once. This CDR3 is CAWNAAGPGNTIYF. CDR3 bases: TGTGCCTGGAACGCGGCAGGGCCTGGAAACACCATATATTTT. The V call is TRBV30, the J call TRBJ1-3; a weak D match, TRBD1 (5 bases). This CDR3 contains 14 residues. The germline CDR1 and CDR2 sequences are GTSNPN and SVGIG (reference sequence). The V end lost 4 bases, the J end lost 2 bases, and 12 bases lay between the germline ends.

The chain carries TRBV29-1 and TRBJ1-2, with TRBD1 matching over 11 bases. Germline CDR1 is SQVTM and CDR2 is ANQGSEA. The CDR3 sequence is 16 residues long. Trimming at V came to 7 bases and at J to 0 bases, leaving 10 bases not matched to a gene. CDR3 residues: CSAQGTGGRANYGYTF. CDR3 in DNA: TGCAGCGCCCAAGGGACAGGGGGAAGAGCTAACTATGGCTACACCTTC.

This clone was observed a handful of times. The chain is built from TRBV7-9 and TRBJ1-3, with 7 bases fitting TRBD1. The V and J ends lost 5 bases and 0 bases, in that order; junction bases with no gene match: 13. The CDR3 consists of 18 residues. CDR1 is SEHNR, CDR2 FQNEAQ, per germline (reference sequence). Here the CDR3 reads CASSRQGLRGYSGNTIYF. In DNA form, the CDR3 reads TGTGCCAGCAGCCGACAGGGCCTGAGGGGTTACTCTGGAAACACCATATATTTT.

This clone was recorded only once. V usage is TRBV4-1 and J usage is TRBJ1-4; D call uncertain. Germline V gives CDR1 MGHRA, CDR2 YSYEKL. CDR3 size: 15 residues. V lost 0 bases and J 0 bases, leaving 5 bases between the germline ends. The CDR3 region has the DNA TGCGCCAGCAGCCAAGATCCGGCAACTAATGAAAAACTGTTTTTT. As protein: CASSQDPATNEKLFF.

The rearrangement uses TRBV2 and TRBJ1-1; D unclear. Germline V gene lookup returns CDR1 SNHLY and CDR2 FYNNEI. The CDR3 consists of 13 residues. V was trimmed by 7 bases and J by 1 base, leaving 10 bases between them. In DNA, the CDR3 is TGTGCCAGCATAATGACGGGGAACACTGAAGCTTTCTTT. As protein: CASIMTGNTEAFF.

The chain combines TRBV6-5 with TRBJ2-7; 10 nucleotides line up with TRBD1. The trim removed 0 bases at V and 7 bases at J, leaving 6 bases unmatched. The CDR3 is 15 amino acids. CDR1 is MNHEY and CDR2 is SVGAGI in the germline V gene. This chain's CDR3 is CASSYSRTGGTEQYF. The DNA of the CDR3 is TGTGCCAGCAGTTACTCTCGGACAGGGGGGACGGAGCAGTACTTC.

The V call is TRBV6-5, the J call TRBJ2-1; perhaps TRBD1 as D (5 bases). Germline V gene sequence: CDR1 MNHEY, CDR2 SVGAGI. Trimming cost V 6 bases and J 7 bases, with 10 bases left between them. This CDR3 spans 12 amino acids. In DNA, the CDR3 is TGTGCCAGCAGAACCCAGGGTAATGAGCAGTTCTTC. This sequence encodes CASRTQGNEQFF.

V usage is TRBV11-3 and J usage is TRBJ1-3; no firm D call. Trimming stripped 5 bases from V and 4 bases from J, with 15 bases between. Germline V gene data show CDR1 as SGHNT and CDR2 as YENEEA. There are 15 residues in the CDR3. CDR3 sequence (DNA): TGTGCCAGCAGCACAATACCAGGAATCGGAAACACCATATATTTT. It encodes CASSTIPGIGNTIYF.

The rearrangement uses TRBV14 and TRBJ2-7, with D maybe TRBD1 (7 bases). The V end lost 4 bases, the J end lost 4 bases, and 17 bases lay between the germline ends. The CDR3 is made up of 15 amino acids. CDR1 is SGHDN and CDR2 is FVKESK in the germline V gene. The CDR3 is CASSLGGTGVYEQYF. In nucleotides, the CDR3 is TGTGCCAGCAGCCTGGGGGGAACAGGGGTTTACGAGCAGTACTTC.

The CDR3 DNA reads TGCAGCGCCCCGCGGGGGTCTAACTATGGCTACACCTTC. It specifies CSAPRGSNYGYTF. J is TRBJ1-2 and V is TRBV29-1; TRBD1 might be the D (5 bases). Germline CDR1 and CDR2: SQVTM and ANQGSEA. This CDR3 contains 13 residues. Between the trimmed V and J ends, which lost 7 bases and 0 bases, there was a span of 12 bases.